This is a list of T cell receptor beta chains from one sample in a study of OX40 agonist ivuxolimab in advanced cancers. The data were produced by immunoSEQ multiplex PCR, yet TCRdb's version contains in-frame clones alone and is incomplete. The sample has about 38,000 clones, around 80% seen once. The specimen was CD4+ or CD8+ T cells sorted from blood, collected in a trial of the OX40 agonist ivuxolimab. These receptors all come from an adult with an advanced solid tumor such as melanoma, head and neck, liver or kidney cancer. Each CDR3 is given with its conserved first and last residue. The D gene is left open where the match is weak. Rows may omit the clone size; those that give it use once, few, many or a size class.

V	J	D	size	CDR3	DNA
TRBV28	TRBJ2-7	NA	NA	CASSLDGYEQYF	TGTGCCAGCAGTTTGGACGGGTACGAGCAGTACTTC
TRBV6-5	TRBJ2-7	TRBD2	NA	CASSSSSGRWYEQYF	TGTGCCAGCAGTTCCTCTAGCGGGAGGTGGTACGAGCAGTACTTC
TRBV9	TRBJ2-1	TRBD2	NA	CASSVLTSGNSYNEQFF	TGTGCCAGCAGCGTACTTACTAGCGGGAATTCCTACAATGAGCAGTTCTTC
TRBV28	TRBJ1-2	TRBD1	NA	CASRAGGDNYGYTF	TGTGCCAGCAGAGCAGGGGGCGACAACTATGGCTACACCTTC
TRBV6-5	TRBJ2-7	TRBD1	once	CASSRQGGGYEQYF	TGTGCCAGCAGTCGACAGGGGGGTGGCTACGAGCAGTACTTC
TRBV4-1	TRBJ1-5	NA	few	CASSPTTGRISQPQHF	TGCGCCAGCAGCCCGACCACAGGGAGGATCAGTCAGCCCCAGCATTTT
TRBV5-6	TRBJ1-1	NA	NA	CASSLRGTEAFF	TGTGCCAGCAGCCTTCGAGGCACTGAAGCTTTCTTT
TRBV13	TRBJ1-2	NA	NA	CASSSWGNYGYTF	TGTGCCAGCAGCTCTTGGGGTAACTATGGCTACACCTTC
TRBV10-1	TRBJ2-7	TRBD1	NA	CASGDRNEQYF	TGCGCCAGCGGGGACAGGAACGAGCAGTACTTC
TRBV7-2	TRBJ2-7	NA	NA	CASSYGTAGEQYF	TGTGCCAGCAGTTACGGGACCGCCGGCGAGCAGTACTTC
TRBV28	TRBJ1-1	NA	NA	CASSPPYPLRDTEAFF	TGTGCCAGCAGTCCCCCCTATCCTTTACGGGACACTGAAGCTTTCTTT
TRBV28	TRBJ2-7	TRBD1	NA	CASSLGTGLLGQYF	TGTGCCAGCAGTTTGGGGACAGGGCTTTTAGGGCAGTACTTC
TRBV2	TRBJ2-2	NA	NA	CASSVNRNTGELFF	TGTGCCAGCAGTGTAAACAGAAACACCGGGGAGCTGTTTTTT
TRBV5-5	TRBJ2-1	NA	NA	CASSPVRGTYNEQFF	TGTGCCAGCAGCCCCGTACGAGGCACTTACAATGAGCAGTTCTTC
TRBV28	TRBJ2-2	NA	NA	CASSFFGFKNTGELFF	TGTGCCAGCAGTTTCTTTGGGTTTAAGAACACCGGGGAGCTGTTTTTT
TRBV4-1	TRBJ1-5	NA	NA	CASSQGWGPIGQPQHF	TGCGCCAGCAGCCAAGGGTGGGGGCCCATAGGTCAGCCCCAGCATTTT
TRBV5-1	TRBJ1-4	NA	few	CASSLDGSWHEKLFF	TGCGCCAGCAGCTTGGACGGATCCTGGCATGAAAAACTGTTTTTT
TRBV19	TRBJ1-4	NA	NA	CASRTYKDPNEKLFF	TGTGCCAGTAGGACGTACAAGGATCCTAATGAAAAACTGTTTTTT
TRBV10-1	TRBJ2-7	NA	NA	CASSGQGGSYEQYF	TGCGCCAGCAGTGGGCAAGGTGGCTCCTACGAGCAGTACTTC
TRBV19	TRBJ2-7	NA	NA	CASSILAKSSYEQYF	TGTGCCAGTAGTATACTAGCGAAGAGCTCCTACGAGCAGTACTTC
TRBV6-1	TRBJ2-1	NA	NA	CASSGGLNNEQFF	TGTGCCAGCAGTGGGGGACTCAACAATGAGCAGTTCTTC
TRBV14	TRBJ2-1	TRBD2	NA	CASSPIAGIDYNEQFF	TGTGCCAGCAGCCCTATAGCGGGAATCGACTACAATGAGCAGTTCTTC
TRBV5-1	TRBJ2-3	TRBD2	NA	CASSLGRGGGSTDTQYF	TGCGCCAGCAGCTTGGGGCGAGGCGGGGGTAGCACAGATACGCAGTATTTT
TRBV10-3	TRBJ1-5	NA	once	CAISGGAYQPQHF	TGTGCCATCAGTGGGGGGGCGTATCAGCCCCAGCATTTT
TRBV9	TRBJ1-1	NA	NA	CASSLRRNTEAFF	TGTGCCAGCAGCCTCAGGAGGAACACTGAAGCTTTCTTT